The 8 T cell receptor beta chains below all came from one sample that was sequenced in a study of blood T cell repertoires in COVID-19. Here immunoSEQ multiplex PCR was the method, and the copy in TCRdb shows in-frame clones only, minus some. The table lists around 310,000 clones, around 91% of them singletons. The sequencing sample was made of peripheral blood. These receptors came from a middle-aged woman with COVID-19, enrolled during active disease.

There are a few counts of this clone. This chain links TRBV6-2 or TRBV6-3 with TRBJ1-2; 7 positions match TRBD1. The length of the CDR3 is 18 residues. V was pared by 6 bases and J by 5 bases, with 21 bases of the junction left unmatched. Germline assignment: CDR1 MNHEY and CDR2 SVGEGT. CDR3 sequence: CASSELGQLSRKRYGYTF. The CDR3 coding sequence is TGTGCCAGCAGCGAGTTGGGACAGTTATCCAGGAAGAGGTATGGCTACACCTTC.

The genes are TRBV2 and TRBJ1-5, with 7 nucleotides matching TRBD1. This CDR3 region has 15 residues. Germline V gene data show CDR1 as SNHLY and CDR2 as FYNNEI. J lost 3 bases, V lost 3 bases, and 5 bases had no gene match. CDR3 nucleotide sequence: TGTGCCAGCAGTGATGGAGGGACAGTCAATCAGCCCCAGCATTTT. Its translation: CASSDGGTVNQPQHF.

The chain couples TRBV5-1 to TRBJ1-2; D ambiguous. This CDR3 has 14 residues. Germline loops: CDR1 SGHRS, CDR2 YFSETQ. The ends were cut back, 0 bases at V and 2 bases at J, with 8 bases in the middle. The CDR3 nucleotides read TGCGCCAGCAGCTTGGCTGGCCAGAACTATGGCTACACCTTC. Its translation: CASSLAGQNYGYTF.

This clone was observed a single time. This chain joins TRBV14 and TRBJ2-7, with 11 bases that match TRBD2. The germline CDR1 and CDR2 sequences are SGHDN and FVKESK. The CDR3 runs to 16 residues. V was pared by 4 bases and J by 2 bases, with 7 bases of the junction left unmatched. CDR3 in amino acids: CASSPPGLAGTYEQYF. CDR3 in DNA: TGTGCCAGCAGCCCCCCAGGACTAGCGGGTACCTACGAGCAGTACTTC.

The chain recombines TRBV10-3 with TRBJ2-3; 13 bases are a match to TRBD2. Germline V gives CDR1 ENHRY, CDR2 SYGVKD. J lost 4 bases, V lost 5 bases, and 9 bases had no gene match. CDR3 length equals 17 residues. In DNA, the CDR3 is TGTGCCATCAGTTGGGCCGGGACTAGCGGGGTCCCAGATACGCAGTATTTT. Amino acids: CAISWAGTSGVPDTQYF.

The chain recombines TRBV9 with TRBJ2-1, with 7 bases fitting TRBD2. V lost 5 bases, J lost 1 base, and 12 bases stayed unmatched. The germline gives CDR1 SGDLS, CDR2 YYNGEE. The CDR3 is 17 amino acids. Here the CDR3 reads CASRPAKGGRSYNEQFF. CDR3 in DNA: TGTGCCAGCAGGCCCGCCAAGGGAGGGCGGTCCTACAATGAGCAGTTCTTC.

The chain recombines TRBV25-1 with TRBJ1-6, with unresolved D. Germline loops: CDR1 MGHDK, CDR2 SYGVNS. CDR3 length: 15 amino acids. Trimming shortened V by 2 bases and J by 0 bases, and 5 bases separated the two germline ends. CDR3 in amino acids: CASSELSSYNSPLHF. The CDR3 coding sequence is TGTGCCAGCAGTGAACTTAGCTCCTATAATTCACCCCTCCACTTT.

The chain carries TRBV28 and TRBJ2-7, with no clear D. The CDR3 has 13 amino acids. Germline V CDR1 and CDR2: MDHEN, SYDVKM. V lost 6 bases to trimming and J lost 0 bases, with 9 bases between them. The CDR3, as DNA: TGTGCCAGCAGCCCAACCAGCTCCTACGAGCAGTACTTC. Its translation is CASSPTSSYEQYF.